This passage covers 16 T cell receptor beta chains from one sample sequenced in a study of beta chain features in type 1 diabetes. Every bit of the isolated RNA underwent reverse transcription, so sequencing read expressed TCRB transcripts. Profiling relied on immunoSEQ multiplex PCR, and the TCRdb table lists in-frame clones only, not all of them. The sample carries about 360,000 clones, roughly 12% recorded once. Sequenced: naive CD4+ T cells from blood. All receptors come from a man younger than 35 in good health.

This sequence joins TRBV29-1 and TRBJ1-5, with unresolved D. The CDR3 has 13 residues. Per the germline V gene, CDR1 is SQVTM and CDR2 is ANQGSEA. V was clipped by 6 bases and J by 5 bases, with 14 bases between them. The CDR3 DNA reads as TGCAGCGTCCGGGAGTCAGGTCATCAGCCCCAGCATTTT. Amino acids: CSVRESGHQPQHF.

This clone came up a few times. J is TRBJ2-3 and V is TRBV28; tentative D call: TRBD2 (6 bases). V was shortened by 11 bases and J by 4 bases, with 10 bases between the two germline ends. CDR1 is MDHEN, CDR2 SYDVKM, per germline. The CDR3 has 11 residues. The CDR3 bases are TGTGCCGGGGGGTCTTCAGATACGCAGTATTTT. The encoded protein is CAGGSSDTQYF.

The J gene is TRBJ2-7, the V gene TRBV19, with a tentative D call TRBD1 (6 bases). Germline loops: CDR1 LNHDA, CDR2 SQIVND (reference sequence). There are 15 residues in the CDR3. Between the trimmed V and J ends, which lost 3 bases and 1 base, there was a span of 13 bases. The CDR3: CASSIRTVDSYEQYF. The CDR3 DNA follows: TGTGCCAGTAGTATCCGGACAGTGGATTCCTACGAGCAGTACTTC.

A few counts support this clone. J is TRBJ2-1 and V is TRBV21-1; the table's D gene call, TRBD2, was not cross checked with the DNA. TRBV21-1 is described as a pseudogene. This CDR3 has 17 residues. The CDR3 reads CASSKVRGLAGYNEQFF. The CDR3 nucleotides are TGTGCCAGCAGCAAAGTAAGAGGACTAGCGGGCTACAATGAGCAGTTCTTC.

The chain links TRBV4-3 to TRBJ2-7; TRBD2 agrees at 10 bases. The CDR3 is 16 residues long. Germline loops: CDR1 LGHNA, CDR2 YSLEER. The J segment lost 4 bases and the V segment lost 0 bases, leaving 6 bases of the junction unmatched. The CDR3 protein is CASSQDRVAGGYEQYF. The CDR3 coding sequence is TGCGCCAGCAGCCAAGATCGAGTAGCGGGAGGTTACGAGCAGTACTTC.

This clone was detected a few times. This chain connects TRBV28 to TRBJ2-7, with TRBD2 matching 13 bases. This CDR3 has 17 residues. CDR1 and CDR2 (germline): MDHEN, SYDVKM. The J segment lost 6 bases and the V segment lost 4 bases, leaving 12 bases of the junction unmatched. The CDR3, as DNA: TGTGCCAGCAGTTCCCTTTTCATACTAGCGGGAGGGCCCGAGCAGTACTTC. This encodes CASSSLFILAGGPEQYF.

This clone was recorded a few times. The chain combines TRBV6-4 with TRBJ2-5; 9 positions agree with TRBD2. Germline loops: CDR1 MRHNA, CDR2 SNTAGT. The trim removed 0 bases at V and 5 bases at J, leaving 7 bases unmatched. This CDR3 region has 16 residues. The CDR3: CASSDSGGRVIETQYF. CDR3 DNA: TGTGCCAGCAGTGACTCAGGCGGGAGGGTGATCGAGACCCAGTACTTC.

The rearrangement links TRBV19 to TRBJ1-1, with TRBD1 matching 8 bases. CDR1 and CDR2 from the germline V gene are LNHDA and SQIVND (reference sequence). J was trimmed by 2 bases and V by 6 bases; bases with no gene match: 2. The CDR3 consists of 13 residues. The CDR3 reads CASRDRVNTEAFF. Written as DNA, the CDR3 is TGTGCCAGTAGGGACAGGGTAAACACTGAAGCTTTCTTT.

The rearrangement links TRBV5-1 to TRBJ2-7; D is unclear. Germline CDR1 is SGHRS and CDR2 is YFSETQ. The CDR3 runs to 12 residues. Trimming stripped 9 bases from V and 6 bases from J, with 16 bases between. The CDR3 DNA follows: TGCGCCATCGAAGTTCCCTACAGCGAGCAGTACTTC. Translating it yields CAIEVPYSEQYF.

This clone was counted only a few times. V is TRBV19 and J is TRBJ1-5; D is possibly TRBD1 (5 bases). Germline values: CDR1 LNHDA, CDR2 SQIVND (reference sequence). This CDR3 has 14 residues. V lost 3 bases to trimming and J lost 7 bases, with 13 bases between them. The CDR3 is CASSIVWGSQPQHF. CDR3 in DNA: TGTGCCAGTAGTATCGTTTGGGGCAGCCAGCCCCAGCATTTT.

Details on this clone: This CDR3 is also generated by other DNA sequences in the sample. CDR3 DNA: TGTGCCAGCAGCCCCAGTGGGGGCGGGGAGACCCAGTACTTC. As protein: CASSPSGGGETQYF. The chain combines TRBV7-9 with TRBJ2-5, with D possibly matching TRBD1 (6 bases). The CDR3 length is 14 residues. Trimming cost V 5 bases and J 5 bases, with 15 bases left between them. The germline gives CDR1 SEHNR, CDR2 FQNEAQ (reference sequence). Full variable domain (outside the CDR3, taken from reference TRBV7-9 and TRBJ2-5): DTGVSQNPRHKITKRGQNVTFRCDPISEHNRLYWYRQTLGQGPEFLTYFQNEAQLEKSRLLSDRFSAERPKGSFSTLEIQRTEQGDSAMYLCASSPSGGGETQYFGPGTRLLVL.

Regarding this clone: The sample holds other DNA sequences that translate to the same CDR3. The rearrangement joins TRBV7-2 to TRBJ2-5; D remains ambiguous. The V gene lost 4 bases and the J gene lost 4 bases, with 4 bases spanning the gap. Per germline, CDR1 SGHTA and CDR2 FQGNSA. The CDR3 is made up of 11 amino acids. This CDR3 reads CASSSRETQYF. DNA for the CDR3: TGTGCCAGCAGCTCCCGAGAGACCCAGTACTTC. Combining the CDR3 with reference TRBV7-2 and TRBJ2-5 gives the whole variable domain GAGVSQSPSNKVTEKGKDVELRCDPISGHTALYWYRQSLGQGLEFLIYFQGNSAPDKSGLPSDRFSAERTGGSVSTLTIQRTQQEDSAVYLCASSSRETQYFGPGTRLLVL.

The chain links TRBV7-2 to TRBJ2-3; 14 bases fit TRBD2. Germline loops: CDR1 SGHTA, CDR2 FQGNSA. The CDR3 runs to 16 residues. J gave up 5 bases and V 5 bases, and 6 bases lay outside the gene matches. In nucleotides, the CDR3 is TGTGCCAGCAGCACCAGACTAGCGGGAGGGAGAGATACGCAGTATTTT. Its translation: CASSTRLAGGRDTQYF.

In its sample, this clone was seen a few times. V usage is TRBV7-3 and J usage is TRBJ1-6; unclear D gene. The CDR3 extends over 12 amino acids. CDR1 and CDR2 (germline): SGHTA, FQGTGA. V lost 2 bases and J lost 7, with 3 bases in between. DNA for the CDR3: TGTGCCAGCAGCTTACCGAATTCACCCCTCCACTTT. Protein: CASSLPNSPLHF.

Only a few counts were recorded for this clone. The chain couples TRBV2 to TRBJ2-7; D may be TRBD1 (5 bases). Trimming took off 2 bases at V and 0 bases at J, with 11 bases between the two ends. Germline V gene lookup returns CDR1 SNHLY and CDR2 FYNNEI. The length of the CDR3 is 15 residues. In DNA form, the CDR3 reads TGTGCCAGCAGTGAACAGGGTTCAAACTCCTACGAGCAGTACTTC. It specifies CASSEQGSNSYEQYF. The entire variable domain, with the rest obtained from reference TRBV2 and TRBJ2-7, is as follows: EPEVTQTPSHQVTQMGQEVILRCVPISNHLYFYWYRQILGQKVEFLVSFYNNEISEKSEIFDDQFSVERPDGSNFTLKIRSTKLEDSAMYFCASSEQGSNSYEQYFGPGTRLTVT.

The chain links TRBV6-5 to TRBJ1-2, with no clear D. CDR3 length: 13 residues. Between the trimmed V and J ends, which lost 6 bases and 8 bases, there was a span of 16 bases. Germline V lookup: CDR1 MNHEY, CDR2 SVGAGI. The CDR3 DNA sequence: TGTGCCAGCAGGCGCACTAAATCGGGAGGCTACACCTTC. Translation: CASRRTKSGGYTF.